This T cell receptor (beta chain) was recorded in a study of T cells in Graves' hyperthyroidism and ophthalmopathy. From RNA transcripts, TCR beta CDR3 regions were amplified. During a first-round RT-PCR of the TCR CDR3, the HTBI primer set was used. One entry per CDR3 protein, called by TCRdb with MiXCR from the multiplex PCR reads. The sample records roughly 280,000 distinct CDR3 sequences, 22% being singletons. Patients with ophthalmopathy all had a Clinical Activity Score of at least 3, a NOSPECS grade of at least 4 and duration under 3 months. The PBMCs studied were ones that came from 9 to 10 ml fresh peripheral blood. The CDR3 contains 15 residues. The germline V gene has CDR1 SGHAT and CDR2 FQNNGV. V shed 0 bases, J shed 4 bases, and the junction held 6 bases outside the gene matches. This clonotype appeared many times.

Sequenced material: blood. The rearrangement uses TRBV11-2 and TRBJ2-7, with 7 bases identical to TRBD1. The TCR comes from a man in his thirties or forties with Graves' ophthalmopathy. DNA of the CDR3: TGTGCCAGCAGCTTAGATCTACACAGGGGATACGAGCAGTACTTC. Amino acids: CASSLDLHRGYEQYF.